The 22 T cell receptor beta chains given below trace back to one sample, sequenced in a study of beta chain features in type 1 diabetes. Sequencing targeted expressed TCRB transcripts, as all isolated RNA had been reverse transcribed. Sequenced by immunoSEQ multiplex PCR; TCRdb stores in-frame clones only, minus some. Here the sample spans around 190,000 clones, about 13% being singletons. Sequenced input: central memory CD4+ T cells from blood. The source of these receptors is a woman aged 18-29 years in good health.

V usage is TRBV29-1 and J usage is TRBJ2-3, with a tentative D call TRBD2 (5 bases). Germline V gene sequence: CDR1 SQVTM, CDR2 ANQGSEA. The CDR3 is 15 residues long. The germline V and J ends were trimmed by 0 bases and 4 bases, with 14 bases remaining between them. The CDR3 here is CSVEDVVAFPDTQYF. The CDR3 region has the DNA TGCAGCGTTGAAGATGTGGTAGCGTTCCCAGATACGCAGTATTTT.

The V and J genes are TRBV29-1 and TRBJ1-2, with D possibly matching TRBD1 (6 bases). Germline assignment: CDR1 SQVTM and CDR2 ANQGSEA. The CDR3 covers 13 residues. V was trimmed by 2 bases and J by 2 bases, leaving 9 bases between them. The CDR3 region is CSVERQANYGYTF. The CDR3 region has the DNA TGCAGCGTTGAAAGACAGGCAAACTATGGCTACACCTTC.

Only a few counts were recorded for this clone. This chain links TRBV10-2 with TRBJ2-7; maybe TRBD1 (5 bases). The CDR3 consists of 13 residues. The germline CDR1 and CDR2 sequences are WSHSY and SAAADI. Trimming left V 8 bases short and J 5 bases short, with 16 bases between. In DNA form, the CDR3 reads TGCGCCAGCGGGGCTGCGTGGGGCCACGAGCAGTACTTC. Its translation: CASGAAWGHEQYF.

V and J are TRBV4-2 and TRBJ1-1; D uncertain. The CDR3 is 15 residues long. V was clipped by 7 bases and J by 1 base, with 16 bases between them. Germline values: CDR1 LGHNA, CDR2 YNFKEQ. The CDR3 bases are TGTGCCAGCACCCCCTTGACCGGGGAGAACACTGAAGCTTTCTTT. Protein sequence: CASTPLTGENTEAFF.

The V call is TRBV7-8, the J call TRBJ2-4; D uncertain. Trimming shortened V by 4 bases and J by 0 bases, and 10 bases separated the two germline ends. This CDR3 is 15 amino acids long. The germline V gene encodes CDR1 SGHVS and CDR2 FQNEAQ. In DNA, the CDR3 is TGTGCCAGCAGCTCCCCTAGGCTAGCCAAAAACATTCAGTACTTC. It yields the protein CASSSPRLAKNIQYF.

A remark on this clone: The same CDR3 also results from other DNA sequences found in this sample. The rearrangement links TRBV30 to TRBJ1-5; 9 nucleotides line up with TRBD1. Germline V gene data show CDR1 as GTSNPN and CDR2 as SVGIG (reference sequence). This CDR3 has 13 residues. Germline trimming cut 3 bases from V and 4 bases from J; bases unmatched to any gene: 1. CDR3 nucleotide sequence: TGTGCCTGGAGCGGACAGGGGAATCAGCCCCAGCATTTT. This gives the protein CAWSGQGNQPQHF.

This clone was picked up a small number of times. The identical CDR3 is also encoded by other nucleotide sequences in the sample. CDR3 DNA: TGCGCCAGCAGCTTGGCCCTAGCGGACTCCTACAATGAGCAGTTCTTC. Encoded protein: CASSLALADSYNEQFF. This chain uses TRBV5-1 with TRBJ2-1; 7 bases agree with TRBD2. Germline CDR1 and CDR2: SGHRS and YFSETQ. The V gene end was trimmed by 0 bases and the J gene end by 0 bases; junction bases not matched to a gene: 3. The CDR3 covers 16 residues.

The chain's CDR3 is CASSFRGSNQPQHF. In DNA form, the CDR3 reads TGTGCCAGCAGTTTCAGGGGTAGCAATCAGCCCCAGCATTTT. The genes are TRBV28 and TRBJ1-5; D is possibly TRBD1 (6 bases). Trimming pared 3 bases from V and 0 bases from J, leaving 6 bases between. Germline CDR1 is MDHEN and CDR2 is SYDVKM. The CDR3 length is 14 residues.

The gene calls are TRBV7-9 and TRBJ2-1; no firm D call. The CDR3 has 14 residues. V gave up 2 bases and J gave up 0 bases, with 5 bases separating them. Per germline, CDR1 SEHNR and CDR2 FQNEAQ (reference sequence). The CDR3 protein is CASSLQNSYNEQFF. CDR3 DNA sequence: TGTGCCAGCAGCTTACAGAACTCCTACAATGAGCAGTTCTTC.

The J gene is TRBJ2-5, the V gene TRBV10-3; 9 bases map to TRBD2. The V gene's germline CDR1 is ENHRY and CDR2 SYGVKD. V shed 6 bases and J 2 bases; nucleotides not matched to a gene: 7. The CDR3 length is 15 residues. CDR3 sequence (DNA): TGTGCCATCAGAGAAAGGCTAGCGGGACAAGAGACCCAGTACTTC. It specifies CAIRERLAGQETQYF.

This clone was observed a few times. Other nucleotide sequences in the sample specify the same CDR3. The genes are TRBV30 and TRBJ2-7, with TRBD2 matching 10 bases. V dropped 1 base and J dropped 0; count of bases not matched to a gene: 3. This CDR3 comprises 15 residues. Germline assignment: CDR1 GTSNPN and CDR2 SVGIG (reference sequence). The CDR3 sequence: CAWSGTSGISYEQYF. The CDR3 DNA sequence: TGTGCCTGGAGTGGGACTAGCGGAATCTCCTACGAGCAGTACTTC. The variable domain in full, with the rest retrieved from reference TRBV30 and TRBJ2-7, is SQTIHQWPATLVQPVGSPLSLECTVEGTSNPNLYWYRQAAGRGLQLLFYSVGIGQISSEVPQNLSASRPQDRQFILSSKKLLLSDSGFYLCAWSGTSGISYEQYFGPGTRLTVT.

The chain uses TRBV10-3 and TRBJ2-1; 7 bases line up with TRBD1. Per the germline V gene, CDR1 is ENHRY and CDR2 is SYGVKD. Trimming cost V 4 bases and J 1 base; bases outside gene matches: 1. This CDR3 spans 14 amino acids. This CDR3 reads CAISAGGSYNEQFF. CDR3 DNA sequence: TGTGCCATCAGTGCAGGGGGATCCTACAATGAGCAGTTCTTC.

This clone occurred a few times. The chain employs TRBV2 and TRBJ2-7; 7 nucleotides match TRBD1. The CDR3 runs 16 residues. Germline V gene sequence: CDR1 SNHLY, CDR2 FYNNEI. J lost 0 bases, V lost 6 bases, and 11 bases had no gene match. The CDR3 DNA follows: TGTGCCAGCAGCCCCCCACCCGGGACAGCCTCCTACGAGCAGTACTTC. Translated, it gives CASSPPPGTASYEQYF.

This clone was seen a few times. The chain joins TRBV23-1 to TRBJ2-4; the D is unclear. TRBV23-1 is an open reading frame, and its role is uncertain. The CDR3 covers 11 residues. V lost 2 bases, J lost 11 bases, and 7 bases lay in between. The CDR3 sequence: CASSQNGFQYF. Written as DNA, the CDR3 is TGCGCCAGCAGTCAAAACGGGTTTCAGTACTTC.

This clone was found a few times. CDR3 bases: TGCAGTGCCTCGTCGAATCAGCCCCAGCATTTT. Translating gives CSASSNQPQHF. The chain combines TRBV20-1 with TRBJ1-5; no reliable D call. CDR1 DFQATT and CDR2 SNEGSKA come from the germline V gene (reference sequence). The CDR3 spans 11 residues. V was clipped by 6 bases and J by 4 bases, with 7 bases between them.

In this sample, this clone turned up once. Other DNA sequences in this specimen translate into the identical CDR3. The chain has TRBV5-1 and TRBJ2-3; 7 bases align to TRBD1. V shed 4 bases, J shed 2 bases, and the junction held 7 bases outside the gene matches. The CDR3 sequence is 15 residues long. Germline V CDR1 and CDR2: SGHRS, YFSETQ. The CDR3 sequence is CASSLRQGDTDTQYF. The CDR3 DNA is TGCGCCAGCAGCCTCCGACAGGGCGACACAGATACGCAGTATTTT.

The chain couples TRBV5-6 to TRBJ2-7; D is perhaps TRBD1 (6 bases). Germline V gene data show CDR1 as SGHDT and CDR2 as YYEEEE. V was cut by 2 bases and J by 0 bases, with 12 bases left in between. The CDR3 covers 15 residues. DNA of the CDR3: TGTGCCAGCAGCTTCAGGGGCCTGAGCTCCTACGAGCAGTACTTC. It specifies CASSFRGLSSYEQYF.

Comments on this clone: The junction does not match germline at one end; this may be a read error. The V gene is TRBV28, the J gene TRBJ2-2; TRBD1 matches at 7 bases. The CDR3 runs to 9 residues. Germline CDR1 MDHEN, CDR2 SYDVKM. CDR3 sequence reads: CAMSRDRGF. The CDR3 DNA is TGTGCCATGAGCCGGGACAGAGGTTTT.

V and J are TRBV7-9 and TRBJ1-2; weak D call: TRBD1 (5 bases). The germline gives CDR1 SEHNR, CDR2 FQNEAQ (reference sequence). The CDR3 is 12 amino acids. The V and J ends lost 2 bases and 7 bases respectively, with 8 bases between them. This chain's CDR3 is CASSLSGVGYTF. The DNA of the CDR3 is TGTGCCAGCAGCTTATCGGGGGTTGGCTACACCTTC.

The gene calls are TRBV4-3 and TRBJ2-5; D possibly corresponds to TRBD2 (5 bases). This CDR3 contains 16 residues. From germline, CDR1 is LGHNA and CDR2 YSLEER. V lost 0 bases and J lost 1, with 12 bases in between. The CDR3: CASSQEGRGPQETQYF. The CDR3 DNA reads TGCGCCAGCAGCCAAGAGGGTAGAGGGCCCCAAGAGACCCAGTACTTC.

The chain recombines TRBV7-2 with TRBJ1-1; D is unclear. The germline CDR1 and CDR2 sequences are SGHTA and FQGNSA. This CDR3 is 11 amino acids long. With 5 bases removed from V and 3 bases from J, the gap between germline ends came to 4 bases. This CDR3 is CASSPHTEAFF. CDR3 coding DNA: TGTGCCAGCAGCCCTCACACTGAAGCTTTCTTT.

The chain couples TRBV6-5 to TRBJ2-7; D is possibly TRBD1 (5 bases). Looked up from germline, CDR1 is MNHEY and CDR2 is SVGAGI. Trimming took off 5 bases at V and 3 bases at J, with 11 bases between the two ends. The CDR3 loop spans 13 amino acids. CDR3 coding DNA: TGTGCCAGCAGTCGACAGCCCATCTACGAGCAGTACTTC. The encoded protein is CASSRQPIYEQYF.